This paragraph reports one T cell receptor (beta chain). Resolution of symptoms, clearance, or two negative PCRs was present in recovered Cohort 3 donors. This entry is derived from a study of blood T cell repertoires in COVID-19. Study-wide background: PBMCs, B-cell-depleted T cells, or T cells were the source of the cDNA or gDNA that made up the material.

Sequencing was performed with immunoSEQ multiplex PCR; in TCRdb, only in-frame clones are kept and a portion is missing. The repertoire holds hundreds of thousands of clones, with roughly 90% as singletons. Trimming pared 7 bases from V and 6 bases from J, leaving 10 bases between. Germline lookup yields CDR1 MNHEY and CDR2 SVGAGI. This CDR3 has 13 amino acids. The receptor was isolated from a woman aged 25-40 years who had recovered from COVID-19. The chain employs TRBV6-5 and TRBJ1-6; D is unresolved. Source material: PBMCs or T cells enriched from blood (not recorded which). The CDR3 DNA follows: TGTGCCAGCATGAGGGTTCCTAATTCACCCCTCCACTTT. Its translation is CASMRVPNSPLHF.